This T cell receptor beta chain comes out of a study of T cell changes during pregnancy in multiple sclerosis. Profiled with immunoSEQ multiplex PCR; TCRdb holds only in-frame clones, not every one. The repertoire holds approximately 58,000 clones, with roughly 89% as singletons. Germline CDR1 is SGHDT and CDR2 is YYEEEE. The CDR3 runs 16 residues. Unmatched junction bases numbered 4, after V lost 4 bases and J lost 2 bases. This receptor was identified in a female donor with multiple sclerosis, enrolled in a pregnancy study. The genes are TRBV5-6 and TRBJ2-3; 13 positions match TRBD2. This specimen consisted of peripheral blood, obtained in the second trimester of pregnancy. The CDR3 bases are TGTGCCAGCAGCCCAACTAGCGGGAGGGCCACAGATACGCAGTATTTT. Protein sequence: CASSPTSGRATDTQYF.